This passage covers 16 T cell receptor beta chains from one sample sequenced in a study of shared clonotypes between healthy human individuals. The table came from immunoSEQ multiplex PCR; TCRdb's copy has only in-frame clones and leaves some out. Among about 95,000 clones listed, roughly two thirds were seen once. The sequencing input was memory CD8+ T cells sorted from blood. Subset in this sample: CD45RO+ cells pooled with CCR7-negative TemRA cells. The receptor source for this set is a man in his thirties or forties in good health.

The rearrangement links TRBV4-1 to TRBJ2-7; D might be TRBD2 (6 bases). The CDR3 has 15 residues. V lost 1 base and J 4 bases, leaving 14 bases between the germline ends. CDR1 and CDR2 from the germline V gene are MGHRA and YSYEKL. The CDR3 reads CASSQGAGPGYEQYF. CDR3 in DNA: TGCGCCAGCAGCCAAGGGGCGGGACCAGGGTACGAGCAGTACTTC.

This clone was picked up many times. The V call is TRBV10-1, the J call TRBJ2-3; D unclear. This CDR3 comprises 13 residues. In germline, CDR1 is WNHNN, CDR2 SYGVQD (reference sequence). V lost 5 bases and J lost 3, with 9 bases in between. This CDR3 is CASSSSETDTQYF. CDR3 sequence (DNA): TGCGCCAGCAGTTCATCTGAGACAGATACGCAGTATTTT.

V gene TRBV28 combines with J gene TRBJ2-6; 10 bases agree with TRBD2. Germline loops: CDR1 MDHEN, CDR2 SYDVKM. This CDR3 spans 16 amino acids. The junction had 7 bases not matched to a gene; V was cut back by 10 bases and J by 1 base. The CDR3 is CATTSGFQSGANVLTF. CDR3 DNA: TGTGCCACGACTAGCGGGTTTCAGTCTGGGGCCAACGTCCTGACTTTC.

The CDR3 reads CASSSRAGPTDTQYF. CDR3 DNA: TGTGCCAGCAGCTCAAGAGCGGGACCCACAGATACGCAGTATTTT. V and J are TRBV28 and TRBJ2-3; 7 bases fit TRBD2. The CDR3 is 15 residues long. The ends lost 6 bases at V and 2 bases at J; junction bases unmatched: 8. Looked up from germline, CDR1 is MDHEN and CDR2 is SYDVKM.

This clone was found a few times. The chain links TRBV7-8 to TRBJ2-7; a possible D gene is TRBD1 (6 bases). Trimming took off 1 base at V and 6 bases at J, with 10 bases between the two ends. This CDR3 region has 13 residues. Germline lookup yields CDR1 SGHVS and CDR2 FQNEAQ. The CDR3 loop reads CASSLGARGEQYF. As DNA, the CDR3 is TGTGCCAGCAGCTTAGGCGCCAGGGGCGAGCAGTACTTC.

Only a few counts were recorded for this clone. For the CDR3, the DNA is TGCAGTGCTAGAGATCTCCCTGAAGCTTTCTTT. As protein: CSARDLPEAFF. The chain joins TRBV20-1 to TRBJ1-1; D is unresolved. V was shortened by 0 bases and J by 6 bases, with 5 bases between the two germline ends. This CDR3 comprises 11 residues. The germline CDR1 and CDR2 sequences are DFQATT and SNEGSKA (reference sequence).

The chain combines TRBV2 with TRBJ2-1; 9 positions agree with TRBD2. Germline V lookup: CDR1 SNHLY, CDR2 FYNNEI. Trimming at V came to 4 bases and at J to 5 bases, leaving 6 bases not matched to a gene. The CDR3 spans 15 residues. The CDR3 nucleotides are TGTGCCAGCAGTGCCCGGACTAGCGTAAACAATGAGCAGTTCTTC. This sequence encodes CASSARTSVNNEQFF.

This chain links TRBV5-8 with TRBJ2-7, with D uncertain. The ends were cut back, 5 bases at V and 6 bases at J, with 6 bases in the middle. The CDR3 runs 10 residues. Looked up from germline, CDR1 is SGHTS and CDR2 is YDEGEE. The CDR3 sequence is CASRTPEQYF. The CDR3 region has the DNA TGTGCCAGCAGGACCCCCGAGCAGTACTTC.

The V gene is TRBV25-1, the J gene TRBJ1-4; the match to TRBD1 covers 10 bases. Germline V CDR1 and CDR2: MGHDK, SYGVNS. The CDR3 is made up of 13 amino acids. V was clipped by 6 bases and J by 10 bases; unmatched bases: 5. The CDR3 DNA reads TGTGCCAGCAGCGGGACAGGGGCGGTAAAACTGTTTTTT. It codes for CASSGTGAVKLFF.

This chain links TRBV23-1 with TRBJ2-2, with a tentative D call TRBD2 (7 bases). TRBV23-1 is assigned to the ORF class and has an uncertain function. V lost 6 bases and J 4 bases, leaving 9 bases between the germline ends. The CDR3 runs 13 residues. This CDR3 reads CASRGGGTGELFF. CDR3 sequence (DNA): TGCGCCAGCAGGGGAGGGGGCACCGGGGAGCTGTTTTTT.

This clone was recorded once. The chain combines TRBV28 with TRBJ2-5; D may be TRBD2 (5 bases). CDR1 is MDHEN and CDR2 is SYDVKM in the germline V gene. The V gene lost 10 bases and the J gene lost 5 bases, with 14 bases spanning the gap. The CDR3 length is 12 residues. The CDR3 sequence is CATTGIYETQYF. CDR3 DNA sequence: TGTGCCACCACCGGGATTTATGAGACCCAGTACTTC.

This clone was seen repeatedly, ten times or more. The CDR3 bases are TGTGCACCTTCCGAGTCCGCGCTCGGACAGGACTCCTACGAGCAGTACTTC. Its translation: CAPSESALGQDSYEQYF. The rearrangement joins TRBV25-1 to TRBJ2-7, with 7 bases matching TRBD1. The CDR3 has 17 amino acids. Germline V gene lookup returns CDR1 MGHDK and CDR2 SYGVNS.

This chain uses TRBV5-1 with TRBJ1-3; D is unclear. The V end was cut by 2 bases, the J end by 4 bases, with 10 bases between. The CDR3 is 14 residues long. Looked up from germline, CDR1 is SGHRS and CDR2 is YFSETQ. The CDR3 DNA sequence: TGCGCCAGCAGCTTAATAGGGAAAGGAAACACCATATATTTT. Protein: CASSLIGKGNTIYF.

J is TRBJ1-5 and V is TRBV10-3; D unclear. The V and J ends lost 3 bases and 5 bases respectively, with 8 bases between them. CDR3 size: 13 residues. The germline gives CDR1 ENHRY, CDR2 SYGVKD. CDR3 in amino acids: CAISEQGDQPQHF. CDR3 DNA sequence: TGTGCCATCAGTGAACAAGGTGATCAGCCCCAGCATTTT.

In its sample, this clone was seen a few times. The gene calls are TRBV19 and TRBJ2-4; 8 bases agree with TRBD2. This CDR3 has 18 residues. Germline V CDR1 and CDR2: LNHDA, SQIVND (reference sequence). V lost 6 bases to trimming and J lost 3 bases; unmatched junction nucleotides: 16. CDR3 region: CASSPRGGSRYGKNIQYF. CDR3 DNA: TGTGCCAGTAGCCCCCGGGGGGGTTCGAGGTATGGCAAAAACATTCAGTACTTC.

This CDR3 is CASSEGANLRYNEQFF. For the CDR3, the DNA is TGTGCCAGCAGTGAGGGGGCGAACCTCCGGTACAATGAGCAGTTCTTC. V and J are TRBV2 and TRBJ2-1; D may be TRBD1 (6 bases). Germline loops: CDR1 SNHLY, CDR2 FYNNEI. Trimming pared 3 bases from V and 4 bases from J, leaving 16 bases between. CDR3 length: 16 amino acids.